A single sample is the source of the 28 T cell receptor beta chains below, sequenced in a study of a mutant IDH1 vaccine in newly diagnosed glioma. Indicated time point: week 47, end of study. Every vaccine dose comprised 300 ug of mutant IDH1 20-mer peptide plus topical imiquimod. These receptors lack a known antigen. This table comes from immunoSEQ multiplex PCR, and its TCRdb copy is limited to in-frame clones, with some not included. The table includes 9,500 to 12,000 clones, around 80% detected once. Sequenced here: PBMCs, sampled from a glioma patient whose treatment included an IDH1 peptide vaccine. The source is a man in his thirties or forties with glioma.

The chain's CDR3 is CASSYGDSSYEQYF. The CDR3 DNA is TGTGCCAGCAGTTACGGGGACTCCTCCTACGAGCAGTACTTC. This rearrangement joins TRBV6-5 to TRBJ2-7; D perhaps matches TRBD2 (6 bases). This CDR3 has 14 residues. Germline V gene lookup returns CDR1 MNHEY and CDR2 SVGAGI. The V gene lost 2 bases and the J gene lost 0 bases, with 8 bases spanning the gap.

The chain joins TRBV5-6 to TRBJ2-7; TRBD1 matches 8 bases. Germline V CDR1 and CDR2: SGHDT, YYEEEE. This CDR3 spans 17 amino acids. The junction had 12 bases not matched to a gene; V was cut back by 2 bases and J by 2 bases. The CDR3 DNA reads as TGTGCCAGCAGCTTCCGGAGAGCCGGGACAGGCACCTACGAGCAGTACTTC. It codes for CASSFRRAGTGTYEQYF.

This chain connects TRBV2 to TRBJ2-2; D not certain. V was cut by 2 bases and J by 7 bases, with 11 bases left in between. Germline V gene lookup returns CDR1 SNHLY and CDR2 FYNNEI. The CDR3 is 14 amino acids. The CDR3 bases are TGTGCCAGCAGTGAAATGGGCCATGGCGGGGAGCTGTTTTTT. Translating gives CASSEMGHGGELFF.

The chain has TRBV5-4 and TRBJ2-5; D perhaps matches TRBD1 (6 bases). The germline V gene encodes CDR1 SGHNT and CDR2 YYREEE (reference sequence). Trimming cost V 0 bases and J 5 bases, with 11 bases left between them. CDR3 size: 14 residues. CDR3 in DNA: TGTGCCAGCAGCTTGGGGGTCACAGGGGAGACCCAGTACTTC. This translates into CASSLGVTGETQYF.

The CDR3 spells CSVTGTGGTYEQYF. In nucleotides, the CDR3 is TGCAGCGTCACCGGGACAGGGGGTACCTACGAGCAGTACTTC. V usage is TRBV29-1 and J usage is TRBJ2-7, with TRBD1 matching 11 bases. The V gene's germline CDR1 is SQVTM and CDR2 ANQGSEA. The length of the CDR3 is 14 residues. The ends lost 6 bases at V and 2 bases at J; junction bases unmatched: 6.

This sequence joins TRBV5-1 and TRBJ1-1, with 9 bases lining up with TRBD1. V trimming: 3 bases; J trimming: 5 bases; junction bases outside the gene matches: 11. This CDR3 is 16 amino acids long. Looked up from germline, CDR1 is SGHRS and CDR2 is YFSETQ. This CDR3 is CASSSQGAGKLTEAFF. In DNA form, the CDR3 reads TGCGCCAGCAGCTCACAGGGGGCTGGGAAATTGACTGAAGCTTTCTTT.

The CDR3, as DNA: TGTGCCAGCAGTGAACGCGGGAGGGTCTACGAGCAGTACTTC. Protein product: CASSERGRVYEQYF. The chain links TRBV2 to TRBJ2-7; TRBD2 matches 9 bases. CDR1 and CDR2 (germline): SNHLY, FYNNEI. V shed 2 bases and J 3 bases; nucleotides not matched to a gene: 2. The CDR3 is made up of 14 amino acids.

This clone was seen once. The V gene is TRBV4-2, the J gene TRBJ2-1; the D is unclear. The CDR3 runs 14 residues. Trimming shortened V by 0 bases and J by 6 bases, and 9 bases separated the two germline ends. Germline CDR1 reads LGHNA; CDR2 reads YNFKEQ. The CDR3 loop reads CASSQERFSNEQFF. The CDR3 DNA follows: TGTGCCAGCAGCCAAGAGAGATTCTCCAATGAGCAGTTCTTC.

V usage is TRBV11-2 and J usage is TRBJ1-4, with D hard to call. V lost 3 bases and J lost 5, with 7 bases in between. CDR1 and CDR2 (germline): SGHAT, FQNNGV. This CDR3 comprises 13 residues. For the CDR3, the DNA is TGTGCCAGCAGCTTCGGCGTGAATGAAAAACTGTTTTTT. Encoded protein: CASSFGVNEKLFF.

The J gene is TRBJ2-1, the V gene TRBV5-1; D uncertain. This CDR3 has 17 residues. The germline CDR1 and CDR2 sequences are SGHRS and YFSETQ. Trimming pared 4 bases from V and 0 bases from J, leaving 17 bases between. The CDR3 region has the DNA TGCGCCAGCAGCGCCATTCGCCTGAGTGGCTCCTACAATGAGCAGTTCTTC. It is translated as CASSAIRLSGSYNEQFF.

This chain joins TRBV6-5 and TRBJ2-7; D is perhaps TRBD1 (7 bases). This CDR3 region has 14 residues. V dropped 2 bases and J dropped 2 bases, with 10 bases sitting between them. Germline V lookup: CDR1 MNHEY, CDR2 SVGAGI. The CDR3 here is CASSYRGTAYEQYF. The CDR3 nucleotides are TGTGCCAGCAGTTACCGCGGGACAGCCTACGAGCAGTACTTC.

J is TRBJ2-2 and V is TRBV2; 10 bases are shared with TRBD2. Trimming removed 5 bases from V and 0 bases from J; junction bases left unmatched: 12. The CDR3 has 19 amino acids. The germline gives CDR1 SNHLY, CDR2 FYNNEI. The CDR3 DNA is TGTGCCAGCAGTTTTTTCAAACTAGCGGGAAGGGCGAACACCGGGGAGCTGTTTTTT. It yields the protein CASSFFKLAGRANTGELFF.

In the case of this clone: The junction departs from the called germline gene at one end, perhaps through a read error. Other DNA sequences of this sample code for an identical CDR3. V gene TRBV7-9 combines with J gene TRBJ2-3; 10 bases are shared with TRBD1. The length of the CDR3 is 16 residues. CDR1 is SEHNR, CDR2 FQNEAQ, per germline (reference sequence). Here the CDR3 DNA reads TGCGCCAGCAGCGCGACAGGGGGCTCGGGCACAGATACGCAGTATTTT. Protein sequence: CASSATGGSGTDTQYF.

CDR3 coding DNA: TGTGCCAGCAGTTACTCGGGGCGGGCTAATGAAAAACTGTTTTTT. The encoded protein is CASSYSGRANEKLFF. V usage is TRBV6-5 and J usage is TRBJ1-4; a possible D gene is TRBD1 (5 bases). CDR1 MNHEY and CDR2 SVGAGI come from the germline V gene. The CDR3 length is 15 residues. Trimming stripped 0 bases from V and 3 bases from J, with 8 bases between.

CDR3 sequence: CASSPPPGWNEKLFF. For the CDR3, the DNA is TGTGCCAGCAGCCCGCCTCCGGGTTGGAATGAAAAACTGTTTTTT. The chain has TRBV7-9 and TRBJ1-4; D is uncertain. CDR3 length: 15 residues. The V gene's germline CDR1 is SEHNR and CDR2 FQNEAQ (reference sequence). V was cut by 5 bases and J by 5 bases, with 15 bases left in between.

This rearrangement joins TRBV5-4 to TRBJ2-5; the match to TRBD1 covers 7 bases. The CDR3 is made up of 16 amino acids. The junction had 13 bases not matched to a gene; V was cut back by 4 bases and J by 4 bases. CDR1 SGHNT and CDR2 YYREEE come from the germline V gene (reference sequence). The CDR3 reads CASSRGTGDLGETQYF. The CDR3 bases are TGTGCCAGCAGCCGAGGTACAGGGGACCTGGGAGAGACCCAGTACTTC.

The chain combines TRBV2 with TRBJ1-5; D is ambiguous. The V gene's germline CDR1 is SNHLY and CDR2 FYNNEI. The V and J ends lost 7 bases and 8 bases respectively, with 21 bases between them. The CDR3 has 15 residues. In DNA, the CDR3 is TGTGCCAGCACCCTTACCCCCGGTGGTTCGGAGCCCCAGCATTTT. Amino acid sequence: CASTLTPGGSEPQHF.

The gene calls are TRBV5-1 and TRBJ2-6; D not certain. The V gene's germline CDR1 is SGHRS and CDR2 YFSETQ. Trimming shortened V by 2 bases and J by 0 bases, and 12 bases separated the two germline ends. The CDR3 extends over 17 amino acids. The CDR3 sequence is CASSFGAHPSGANVLTF. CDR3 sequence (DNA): TGCGCCAGCAGCTTTGGTGCGCACCCCTCTGGGGCCAACGTCCTGACTTTC.

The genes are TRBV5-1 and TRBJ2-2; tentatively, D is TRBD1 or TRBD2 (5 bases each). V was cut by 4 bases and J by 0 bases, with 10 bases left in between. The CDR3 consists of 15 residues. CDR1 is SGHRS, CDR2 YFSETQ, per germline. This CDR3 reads CASSLGVTNTGELFF. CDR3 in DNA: TGCGCCAGCAGCCTGGGGGTAACGAACACCGGGGAGCTGTTTTTT.

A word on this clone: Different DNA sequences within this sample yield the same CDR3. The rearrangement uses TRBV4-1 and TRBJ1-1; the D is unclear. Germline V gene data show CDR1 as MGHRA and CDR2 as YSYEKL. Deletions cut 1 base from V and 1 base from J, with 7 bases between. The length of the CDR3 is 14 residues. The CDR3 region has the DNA TGCGCCAGCAGCCAAGGACAAGAGAACACTGAAGCTTTCTTT. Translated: CASSQGQENTEAFF.

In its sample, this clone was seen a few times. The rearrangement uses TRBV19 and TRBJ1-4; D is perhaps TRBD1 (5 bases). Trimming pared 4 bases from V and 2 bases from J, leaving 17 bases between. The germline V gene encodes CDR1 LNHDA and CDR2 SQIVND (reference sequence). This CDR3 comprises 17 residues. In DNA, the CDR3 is TGTGCCAGTAGTAAGACAGCGAACGGGTATACTAATGAAAAACTGTTTTTT. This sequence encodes CASSKTANGYTNEKLFF. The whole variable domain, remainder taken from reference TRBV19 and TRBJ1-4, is DGGITQSPKYLFRKEGQNVTLSCEQNLNHDAMYWYRQDPGQGLRLIYYSQIVNDFQKGDIAEGYSVSREKKESFPLTVTSAQKNPTAFYLCASSKTANGYTNEKLFFGSGTQLSVL.

The CDR3: CAWRRAPNTGELFF. The CDR3, as DNA: TGTGCCTGGAGGAGAGCTCCGAACACCGGGGAGCTGTTTTTT. The V call is TRBV30, the J call TRBJ2-2; D gene uncertain. CDR3 length: 14 amino acids. CDR1 and CDR2 from the germline V gene are GTSNPN and SVGIG (reference sequence). V was clipped by 3 bases and J by 0 bases, with 8 bases between them. Combining the CDR3 with reference TRBV30 and TRBJ2-2 gives the whole variable domain SQTIHQWPATLVQPVGSPLSLECTVEGTSNPNLYWYRQAAGRGLQLLFYSVGIGQISSEVPQNLSASRPQDRQFILSSKKLLLSDSGFYLCAWRRAPNTGELFFGEGSRLTVL.

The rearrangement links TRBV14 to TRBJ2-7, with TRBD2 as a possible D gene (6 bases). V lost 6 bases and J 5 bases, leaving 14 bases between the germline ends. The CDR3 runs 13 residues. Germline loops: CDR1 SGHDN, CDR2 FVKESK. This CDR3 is CASRHYGEDEQYF. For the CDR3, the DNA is TGTGCCAGCAGACATTACGGGGAGGACGAGCAGTACTTC.

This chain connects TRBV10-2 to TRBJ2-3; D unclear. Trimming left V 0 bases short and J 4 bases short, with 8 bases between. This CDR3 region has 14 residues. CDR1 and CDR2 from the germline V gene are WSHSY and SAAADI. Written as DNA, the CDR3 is TGCGCCAGCAGTGAGTCCCGGTGGGCAGATACGCAGTATTTT. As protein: CASSESRWADTQYF.

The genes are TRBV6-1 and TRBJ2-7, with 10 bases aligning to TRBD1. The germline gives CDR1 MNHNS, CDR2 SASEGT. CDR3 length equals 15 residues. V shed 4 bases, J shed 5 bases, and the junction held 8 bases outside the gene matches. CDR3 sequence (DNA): TGTGCCAGCAGTGGAGCGGGACAGGGGAGCCACGAGCAGTACTTC. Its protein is CASSGAGQGSHEQYF.

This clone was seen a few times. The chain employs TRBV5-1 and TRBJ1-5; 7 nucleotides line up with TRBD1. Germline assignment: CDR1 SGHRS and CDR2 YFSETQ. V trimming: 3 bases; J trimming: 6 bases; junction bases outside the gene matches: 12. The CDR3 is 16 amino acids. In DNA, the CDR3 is TGCGCCAGCAGCTGGGGACATGGTGACAGGGCTCAGCCCCAGCATTTT. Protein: CASSWGHGDRAQPQHF.

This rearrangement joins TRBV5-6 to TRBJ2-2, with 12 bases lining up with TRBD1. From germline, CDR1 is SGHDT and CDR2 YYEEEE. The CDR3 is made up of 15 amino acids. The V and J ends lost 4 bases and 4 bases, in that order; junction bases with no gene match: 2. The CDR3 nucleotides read TGTGCCAGCAGCGGGACAGGGGGCCTCACCGGGGAGCTGTTTTTT. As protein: CASSGTGGLTGELFF.

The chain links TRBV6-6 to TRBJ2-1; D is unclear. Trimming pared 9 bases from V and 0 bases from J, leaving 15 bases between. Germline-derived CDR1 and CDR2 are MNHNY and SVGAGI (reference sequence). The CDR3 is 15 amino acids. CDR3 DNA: TGTGCCAGTACACCCCTAGAAGACTCCTACAATGAGCAGTTCTTC. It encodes CASTPLEDSYNEQFF.